This T cell receptor (beta chain) was captured by sequencing in a study of breast tumors, draining lymph nodes, adjacent tissues (dated by TCRdb to 2016 to 2017). As for the study more broadly: TCR beta repertoires were compared across tumor, adjacent nontumor tissue and axillary lymph nodes obtained from breast cancer patients. In human breast cancer, the study set out to evaluate how tumor, surrounding tissue and draining lymph node repertoires relate to one another and whether T cells may move between these sites. General conclusions and limits of the study: The conclusion that tumor T cells originate in lymph nodes was framed as consistent with a hypothesis rather than directly demonstrated. The similarity between tumor and nontumor tissue repertoires was significantly greater in luminal-like breast cancer than in basal-like breast cancer. The data were considered consistent with most tumor T cells being derived from the lymph node and subsequently expanding within tumor tissue. Tumor T-cell repertoires showed less diversity than lymph node repertoires and more diversity than nontumor tissue repertoires, and tumor T-cell repertoires showed preferential V and J gene usage.

Lymph node samples came from the axillary draining lymph nodes of breast cancer patients. CDR1 and CDR2, looked up from the germline V gene, are KGHSH and LQKENI. A distance of 13 bases separates the germline ends of V and J, which lose 1 base and 6 bases respectively. From its cysteine to its phenylalanine, the CDR3 spans 14 amino acids. Kept here is only the CDR3 DNA, which spans 42 bases and is read in frame from base 1. Sequencing was performed on an Illumina HiSeq 2000. Multiplex PCR amplification was used to generate the TCR beta chain libraries. High-throughput sequencing was used to analyze the amplified TCR beta chain products. The public reads were reanalyzed by TCRdb: fastp trimming at Q25, MiXCR alignment, in-frame beta chains only. Every entry covers one CDR3 protein and lists the most common genes and DNA from its rows. Across this sample there are about 130,000 distinct CDR3 sequences, with around 21% seen only once. Roughly 2.4% of the sample is taken by the ten largest.

This clonotype was seen ten or more times. The specificity of this receptor is unknown. No base quality values were provided; no much bigger clone lies one nucleotide off. The receptor chain draws on TRBV18 and TRBJ2-7; a tentative D match to TRBD2 spans 6 bases. The sequenced sample consisted of axillary lymph node tissue. The TCR originated in a female donor with breast cancer. Some clones in this sample may be carry-over from other donors' samples. The CDR3 here reads CASSPHTRGSEQYF. The DNA sequence is as follows: TGTGCCAGCTCACCACACACCCGGGGGTCCGAGCAGTACTTC.